These T cell receptor beta chains were read from a single sample in a study of T cell responses to AZD1222 COVID-19 vaccine. Measured with immunoSEQ multiplex PCR; TCRdb has only the in-frame clones, and not every one. The sample comprises 100,000 to 150,000 clones, 75% to 95% of which are singletons, and under 3.5% rests with the top ten. The source material was peripheral blood, sampled on day 0 of AZD1222 vaccination. Receptors originate from an adult in good health. CDR3s include the opening cysteine and the closing phenylalanine or tryptophan. A D gene is named only where the DNA matches it firmly.

V: TRBV28; J: TRBJ1-6; length: 14; D: .; DNA: TGTGCCAGCAGTTTGGGGTTATGGAATTCACCCCTCCACTTT; CDR3: CASSLGLWNSPLHF
V: TRBV6-5; J: TRBJ1-2; length: 14; D: TRBD1; DNA: TGTGCCAGCTCTAGGCAGGGGGCCTCCTATGGCTACACCTTC; CDR3: CASSRQGASYGYTF
V: TRBV7-8; J: TRBJ1-4; length: 15; D: TRBD1; DNA: TGTGCCAGCAGCGACCTTTGGGACAGACCCGAAAAACTGTTTTTT; CDR3: CASSDLWDRPEKLFF
V: TRBV25-1; J: TRBJ1-2; length: 15; D: .; DNA: TGTGCCAGCAGTGAATATAGCGGGGATAGGAATGGCTACACCTTC; CDR3: CASSEYSGDRNGYTF
V: TRBV14; J: TRBJ2-6; length: 18; D: .; DNA: TGTGCCAGCAGCCAAGAGGAAAAGGGGTTCGGTGGGGCCAACGTCCTGACTTTC; CDR3: CASSQEEKGFGGANVLTF
V: TRBV20-1; J: TRBJ2-7; length: 11; D: .; DNA: TGCAGTGCTAGAGTCGTTTATGAGCAGTACTTC; CDR3: CSARVVYEQYF
V: TRBV27; J: TRBJ1-5; length: 15; D: .; DNA: TGTGCCAGCAGCCCTTATCAGGGGAGCAATCAGCCCCAGCATTTT; CDR3: CASSPYQGSNQPQHF
V: TRBV25-1; J: TRBJ1-2; length: 14; D: .; DNA: TGTGCCAGCAGTGAAGGGTGGCAGAACTATGGCTACACCTTC; CDR3: CASSEGWQNYGYTF
V: TRBV5-1; J: TRBJ1-1; length: 14; D: .; DNA: TGCGCCAGCAGCTTGTGGCGCCTTAACACTGAAGCTTTCTTT; CDR3: CASSLWRLNTEAFF
V: TRBV10-1; J: TRBJ2-1; length: 13; D: .; DNA: TGCGCCAGCAGGTCAACTGGTTACAATGAGCAGTTCTTC; CDR3: CASRSTGYNEQFF
V: TRBV13; J: TRBJ2-7; length: 15; D: TRBD2; DNA: TGTGCCAGCAGCTATATAGCGGGAGGCTCCTACGAGCAGTACTTC; CDR3: CASSYIAGGSYEQYF
V: TRBV28; J: TRBJ2-3; length: 14; D: .; DNA: TGTGCCAGCAGTAGTTTAGGAACAGGGGATACGCAGTATTTT; CDR3: CASSSLGTGDTQYF
V: TRBV6-2/TRBV6-3; J: TRBJ2-7; length: 15; D: .; DNA: TGTGCCAGCAGTTACCTGGAAAGGGCCTCCTACGAGCAGTACTTC; CDR3: CASSYLERASYEQYF
V: TRBV2; J: TRBJ2-1; length: 12; D: TRBD1; DNA: TGTGCCAGCATTTGGGACAGGGAAGAGCAGTTCTTC; CDR3: CASIWDREEQFF